This T cell receptor beta chain is from a study of T-cell reconstitution after alpha-beta-depleted transplantation in children. The study's findings and limits: Where alpha-beta T cells came from about two months after transplant was reportedly several hundred expanded graft clones. Recipient T cells and thymic progenitors that survived were the source of the high TCRbeta diversity seen at day 60 in some patients. Diversity and T-cell counts at one year after transplant derived mostly from new T cells.

The germline V gene encodes CDR1 SGHDT and CDR2 YYEEEE. This CDR3 has 16 residues. The V end was cut by 3 bases, the J end by 4 bases, with 18 bases between. About this clonotype itself: Its antigen remains unknown.

Unique molecular identifiers were incorporated when the TCRbeta library was constructed. TCRdb reprocessed the PCR reads with MiXCR, giving one entry per CDR3 protein. The sample yields 670,000 or so distinct CDR3 sequences, under 15% seen once. The material sequenced was PBMCs, taken before TCRalphabeta/CD19-depleted stem cell transplant. The clonotype originates from a girl aged 2 to 10 with congenital amegakaryocytic thrombocytopenia, due to receive a stem cell transplant. The V and J genes are TRBV5-6 and TRBJ2-3; D may correspond to TRBD1 or TRBD2 (5 bases each). The CDR3 is CASSWTGPRPPDTQYF. The CDR3 DNA follows: TGTGCCAGCAGCTGGACGGGACCCCGACCCCCAGATACGCAGTATTTT.